This T cell receptor beta chain was found in a study of shared clonotypes between healthy human individuals. Study-level points and caveats: The low donor count limited represented genetic and exposure-history diversity. An effect of sequencing depth on clonotype sharing among donors was expected.

The donors were adults (healthy and HIV-negative) with no recent acute infections or vaccinations. The run depth of the assay was deep. Libraries were prepared by immunoSEQ multiplex PCR; TCRdb keeps only in-frame clonotypes and omits some of them. The profile shows about 490,000 clones, around 78% of them singletons. Germline loops: CDR1 SGDLS, CDR2 YYNGEE. The ends were cut back, 1 base at V and 1 base at J, with 11 bases in the middle. This CDR3 has 15 amino acids. As to this clone: Its antigen is undetermined.

The V gene is TRBV9, the J gene TRBJ1-1; TRBD1 is a possible D gene (5 bases). The origin of this receptor is a woman between 40 and 55 years old in good health. Some clones in this sample may be carry-over from other donors' samples. Sample: PBMCs. In DNA, the CDR3 is TGTGCCAGCAGCGTATCTGGGCAGGGGAACACTGAAGCTTTCTTT. It is translated as CASSVSGQGNTEAFF.